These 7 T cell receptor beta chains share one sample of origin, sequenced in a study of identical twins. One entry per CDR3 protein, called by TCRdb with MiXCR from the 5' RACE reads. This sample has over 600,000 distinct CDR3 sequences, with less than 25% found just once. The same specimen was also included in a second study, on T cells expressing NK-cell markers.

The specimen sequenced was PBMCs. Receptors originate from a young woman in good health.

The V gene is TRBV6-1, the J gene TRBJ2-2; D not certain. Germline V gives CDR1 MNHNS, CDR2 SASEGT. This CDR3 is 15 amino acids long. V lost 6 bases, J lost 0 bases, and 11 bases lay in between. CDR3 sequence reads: CASRLWTANTGELFF. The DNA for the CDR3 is TGTGCCAGCAGGTTGTGGACCGCGAACACCGGGGAGCTGTTTTTT.

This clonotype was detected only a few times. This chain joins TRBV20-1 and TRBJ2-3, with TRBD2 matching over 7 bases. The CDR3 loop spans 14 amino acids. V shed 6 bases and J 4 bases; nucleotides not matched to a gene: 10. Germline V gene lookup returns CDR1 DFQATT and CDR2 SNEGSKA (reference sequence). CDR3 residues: CSAPAGPLADTQYF. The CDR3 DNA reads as TGCAGTGCCCCAGCGGGGCCGCTGGCAGATACGCAGTATTTT.

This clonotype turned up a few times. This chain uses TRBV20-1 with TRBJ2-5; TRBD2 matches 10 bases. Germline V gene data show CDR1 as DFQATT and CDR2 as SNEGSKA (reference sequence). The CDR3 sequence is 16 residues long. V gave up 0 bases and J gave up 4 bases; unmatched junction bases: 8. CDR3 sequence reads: CSARDRVAGGRETQYF. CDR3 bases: TGCAGTGCTAGAGATAGGGTAGCGGGAGGACGAGAGACCCAGTACTTC.

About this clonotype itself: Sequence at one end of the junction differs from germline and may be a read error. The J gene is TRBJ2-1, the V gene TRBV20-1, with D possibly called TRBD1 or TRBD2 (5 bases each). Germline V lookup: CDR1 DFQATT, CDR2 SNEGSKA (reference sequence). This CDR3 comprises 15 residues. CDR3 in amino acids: CSARDLDGTNNKQFF. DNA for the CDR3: TGCAGTGCTAGAGATTTAGACGGGACCAACAATAAGCAGTTCTTC.

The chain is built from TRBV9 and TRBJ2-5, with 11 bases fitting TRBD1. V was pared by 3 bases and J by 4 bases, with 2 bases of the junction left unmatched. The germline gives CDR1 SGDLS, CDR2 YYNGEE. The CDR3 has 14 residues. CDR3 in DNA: TGTGCCAGCAGCGGGGACAGGGGGAGAGAGACCCAGTACTTC. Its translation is CASSGDRGRETQYF.

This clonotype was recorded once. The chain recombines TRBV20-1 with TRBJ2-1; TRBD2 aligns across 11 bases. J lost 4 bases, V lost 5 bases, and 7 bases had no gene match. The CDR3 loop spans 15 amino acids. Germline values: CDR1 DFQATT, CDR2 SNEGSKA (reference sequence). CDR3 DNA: TGCAGTGCTCCTACCGGGACTAGCGGTTACAATGAGCAGTTCTTC. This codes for CSAPTGTSGYNEQFF.

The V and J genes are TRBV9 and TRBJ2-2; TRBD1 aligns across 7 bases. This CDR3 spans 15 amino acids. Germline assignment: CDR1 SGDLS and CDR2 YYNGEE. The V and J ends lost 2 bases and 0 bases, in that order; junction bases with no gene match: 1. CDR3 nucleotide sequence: TGTGCCAGCAGCGTGACAGGGTCGAACACCGGGGAGCTGTTTTTT. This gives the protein CASSVTGSNTGELFF.